Described below is a single T cell receptor (beta chain) sequence and its context. Its target is unknown. These data originate in a study of long-term antiretroviral therapy in people with HIV. General study results and limits: Narrower CDR3 length ranges marked HIV repertoires relative to controls. Clones that had undergone expansion before ART dominated the repertoire at all time points. Post-ART diversity increased but stayed below transplant donor controls.

Without exception, participants with HIV were treated in the United States. The assay, immunoSEQ v3.0, was run at survey level. Libraries were prepared by immunoSEQ multiplex PCR; TCRdb keeps only in-frame clonotypes and omits some of them. The sample contains 15,000 or so clones, around 90% of which appear only once. CDR3 length: 14 amino acids. Germline V gene sequence: CDR1 SNHLY, CDR2 FYNNEI. The germline V and J ends were trimmed by 6 bases and 6 bases, with 17 bases remaining between them. The sample in question was unsorted PBMCs, obtained 6.2 years after starting antiretroviral therapy. The receptor comes from a man aged 35-49 years with HIV. J is TRBJ1-1 and V is TRBV2, with unresolved D. Here the CDR3 reads CASSAPGWIPEAFF. CDR3 DNA sequence: TGTGCCAGCAGCGCCCCCGGATGGATACCTGAAGCTTTCTTT. Together with reference TRBV2 and TRBJ1-1, the CDR3 gives the full variable domain: EPEVTQTPSHQVTQMGQEVILRCVPISNHLYFYWYRQILGQKVEFLVSFYNNEISEKSEIFDDQFSVERPDGSNFTLKIRSTKLEDSAMYFCASSAPGWIPEAFFGQGTRLTVV.